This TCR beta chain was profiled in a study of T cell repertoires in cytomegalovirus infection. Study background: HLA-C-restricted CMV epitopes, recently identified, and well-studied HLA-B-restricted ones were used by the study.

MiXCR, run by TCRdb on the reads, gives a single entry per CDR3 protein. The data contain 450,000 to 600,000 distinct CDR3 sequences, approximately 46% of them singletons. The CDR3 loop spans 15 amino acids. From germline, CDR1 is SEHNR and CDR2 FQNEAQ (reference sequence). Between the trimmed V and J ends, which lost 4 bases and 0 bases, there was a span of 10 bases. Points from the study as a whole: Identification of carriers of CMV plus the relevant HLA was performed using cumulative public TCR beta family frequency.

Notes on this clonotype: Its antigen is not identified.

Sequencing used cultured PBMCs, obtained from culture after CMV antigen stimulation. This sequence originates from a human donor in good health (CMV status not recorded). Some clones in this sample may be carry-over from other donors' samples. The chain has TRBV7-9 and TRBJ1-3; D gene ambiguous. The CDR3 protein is CASSSAKGSGNTIYF. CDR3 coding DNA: TGTGCCAGCAGCTCGGCGAAAGGCTCTGGAAACACCATATATTTT.